Listed here are 14 T cell receptor beta chains from one sample, sequenced in a study of T cell responses to AZD1222 COVID-19 vaccine. Sequencing was performed with immunoSEQ multiplex PCR; in TCRdb, only in-frame clones are kept and a portion is missing. The table records some 200,000 clones, 75% to 90% of them present only once. The input for sequencing was peripheral blood, taken on day 0 of AZD1222 vaccination. The receptors were sampled from an adult in good health.

As DNA, the CDR3 is TGTGCCAGTACCCAAGACGGATACGAGCAGTACTTC. Translated, it gives CASTQDGYEQYF. This sequence joins TRBV19 and TRBJ2-7; no reliable D call. The CDR3 is 12 amino acids. Germline V gene sequence: CDR1 LNHDA, CDR2 SQIVND (reference sequence). The germline V and J ends were trimmed by 7 bases and 4 bases, with 11 bases remaining between them.

With regard to this clone: This sample includes further DNA sequences coding for the same CDR3. The V and J genes are TRBV18 and TRBJ1-5; D uncertain. The V gene's germline CDR1 is KGHSH and CDR2 LQKENI. V lost 2 bases, J lost 4 bases, and 6 bases lay in between. The CDR3 covers 13 residues. In nucleotides, the CDR3 is TGTGCCAGCTCACCAGATGGGAATCAGCCCCAGCATTTT. This codes for CASSPDGNQPQHF.

V is TRBV7-3 and J is TRBJ2-2; 10 nucleotides agree with TRBD1. The J segment lost 8 bases and the V segment lost 2 bases, leaving 11 bases of the junction unmatched. The CDR3 is 17 amino acids. CDR1 is SGHTA and CDR2 is FQGTGA in the germline V gene. CDR3 residues: CASSLLAGQGIEGELFF. In DNA form, the CDR3 reads TGTGCCAGCAGCTTATTAGCGGGACAGGGGATAGAAGGGGAGCTGTTTTTT.

This chain links TRBV18 with TRBJ2-4, with a possible D match to TRBD2 (7 bases). CDR1 is KGHSH, CDR2 LQKENI, per germline. The CDR3 totals 15 residues. V was shortened by 3 bases and J by 0 bases, with 9 bases between the two germline ends. In DNA, the CDR3 is TGTGCCAGCTCACCGGGGGGGCTAGCCAAAAACATTCAGTACTTC. It is translated as CASSPGGLAKNIQYF.

This clone has just a few counts. The chain is built from TRBV6-5 and TRBJ1-2; no definite D call. CDR3 size: 15 residues. V was shortened by 2 bases and J by 0 bases, with 10 bases between the two germline ends. Germline V lookup: CDR1 MNHEY, CDR2 SVGAGI. DNA of the CDR3: TGTGCCAGCAGTTACGGTACAGTCCCTAACTATGGCTACACCTTC. Translating it yields CASSYGTVPNYGYTF.

The chain links TRBV6-4 to TRBJ1-1, with 9 bases fitting TRBD1. This CDR3 has 15 residues. CDR1 is MRHNA and CDR2 is SNTAGT in the germline V gene. V was pared by 2 bases and J by 6 bases, with 7 bases of the junction left unmatched. DNA for the CDR3: TGTGCCAGCAGTGACCCCGGGACAGGGAGGGCTGAAGCTTTCTTT. Its protein is CASSDPGTGRAEAFF.

This chain links TRBV5-6 with TRBJ1-2; D might be TRBD1 (5 bases). Between the trimmed V and J ends, which lost 5 bases and 0 bases, there was a span of 14 bases. CDR1 is SGHDT and CDR2 is YYEEEE in the germline V gene. The length of the CDR3 is 15 residues. The CDR3 reads CASRGVGGSNYGYTF. The CDR3 region has the DNA TGTGCCAGCAGGGGGGTAGGCGGTTCTAACTATGGCTACACCTTC.

V and J are TRBV12-2 and TRBJ1-2. TRBV12-2 is reported as a pseudogene. This CDR3 spans 18 amino acids. The CDR3 DNA sequence: TGTGCAAGTCGCTTTTCTGCCCAGTGGACGGCCCCCAACTATGGCTACACCTTC. Protein product: CASRFSAQWTAPNYGYTF.

The V gene is TRBV25-1, the J gene TRBJ1-2, with TRBD1 identical over 11 bases. With V trimmed by 4 bases and J by 6 bases, 4 bases remained unmatched. CDR3 length equals 14 residues. Germline V CDR1 and CDR2: MGHDK, SYGVNS. The CDR3: CASSVGQGADGYTF. CDR3 coding DNA: TGTGCCAGCAGTGTAGGACAGGGGGCTGATGGCTACACCTTC.

The rearrangement links TRBV14 to TRBJ2-7, with D perhaps TRBD1 (6 bases). The CDR3 contains 15 residues. The V end was cut by 4 bases, the J end by 2 bases, with 15 bases between. Per the germline V gene, CDR1 is SGHDN and CDR2 is FVKESK. CDR3 DNA sequence: TGTGCCAGCAGCCCCCACCGGGACACAGCCTACGAGCAGTACTTC. It codes for CASSPHRDTAYEQYF. Based on the CDR3 plus reference TRBV14 and TRBJ2-7, the full variable domain is EAGVTQFPSHSVIEKGQTVTLRCDPISGHDNLYWYRRVMGKEIKFLLHFVKESKQDESGMPNNRFLAERTGGTYSTLKVQPAELEDSGVYFCASSPHRDTAYEQYFGPGTRLTVT.

This chain connects TRBV4-2 to TRBJ2-5; 7 bases align to TRBD1. The CDR3 is 18 amino acids. Germline lookup yields CDR1 LGHNA and CDR2 YNFKEQ. The junction had 14 bases not matched to a gene; V was cut back by 0 bases and J by 4 bases. This CDR3 is CASSQEVQGFGVGETQYF. DNA of the CDR3: TGTGCCAGCAGCCAAGAAGTACAGGGGTTTGGGGTAGGAGAGACCCAGTACTTC.

The chain uses TRBV28 and TRBJ2-2; a weak D match, TRBD2 (6 bases). V was shortened by 5 bases and J by 4 bases, with 11 bases between the two germline ends. The V gene's germline CDR1 is MDHEN and CDR2 SYDVKM. The CDR3 is 14 amino acids. Here the CDR3 reads CASSRDLPTGELFF. Written as DNA, the CDR3 is TGTGCCAGCAGTCGGGACTTGCCCACCGGGGAGCTGTTTTTT.

The rearrangement links TRBV6-5 to TRBJ1-2, with TRBD1 as a possible D gene (5 bases). Germline V gives CDR1 MNHEY, CDR2 SVGAGI. The CDR3 spans 13 residues. V dropped 6 bases and J dropped 5 bases, with 13 bases sitting between them. CDR3: CASSPLTAYGYTF. The DNA for the CDR3 is TGTGCCAGCAGCCCGCTGACAGCATATGGCTACACCTTC.

This CDR3 reads CASSLPRAGEQYF. In DNA form, the CDR3 reads TGCGCCAGCAGCTTACCCCGGGCGGGCGAGCAGTACTTC. The chain links TRBV5-1 to TRBJ2-7, with D maybe TRBD2 (5 bases). The V and J ends lost 2 bases and 6 bases respectively, with 12 bases between them. The germline gives CDR1 SGHRS, CDR2 YFSETQ. The CDR3 is 13 amino acids.